This T cell receptor (beta chain) is drawn from a study of T cell responses to AZD1222 COVID-19 vaccine. Study outcomes and limitations: An increase in Spike-specific TCR breadth and depth was observed after two AZD1222 doses.

Trimming took off 6 bases at V and 3 bases at J, with 6 bases between the two ends. Germline V gene sequence: CDR1 MNHEY, CDR2 SVGAGI. The CDR3 covers 11 residues. This clone has only one observation. Its specificity is not known. Measured with immunoSEQ multiplex PCR; TCRdb has only the in-frame clones, and not every one. The data hold roughly 140,000 clones, with about 90% observed a single time. Sequences were derived from peripheral blood, sampled on day 0 of AZD1222 vaccination. The clonotype originates from an adult in good health. The chain carries TRBV6-5 and TRBJ2-7, with unresolved D. Here the CDR3 reads CASRAVYEQYF. The CDR3 coding sequence is TGTGCCAGCAGGGCGGTCTACGAGCAGTACTTC.